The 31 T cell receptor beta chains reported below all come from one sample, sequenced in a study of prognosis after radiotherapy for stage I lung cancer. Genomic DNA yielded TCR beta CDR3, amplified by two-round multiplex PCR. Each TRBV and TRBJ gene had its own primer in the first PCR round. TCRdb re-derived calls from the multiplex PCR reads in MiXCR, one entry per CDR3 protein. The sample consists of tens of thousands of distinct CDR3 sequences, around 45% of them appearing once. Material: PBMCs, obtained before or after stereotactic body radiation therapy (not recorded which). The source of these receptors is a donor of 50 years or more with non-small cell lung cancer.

The CDR3 DNA is TGCAGTGCTATGCCCCCCCCGCGGAGCTCCTACAATGAGCAGTTCTTC. Its protein product is CSAMPPPRSSYNEQFF. The chain is built from TRBV20-1 and TRBJ2-1; D uncertain. The V end was cut by 4 bases, the J end by 0 bases, with 16 bases between. The CDR3 covers 16 residues. Germline CDR1 DFQATT, CDR2 SNEGSKA (reference sequence).

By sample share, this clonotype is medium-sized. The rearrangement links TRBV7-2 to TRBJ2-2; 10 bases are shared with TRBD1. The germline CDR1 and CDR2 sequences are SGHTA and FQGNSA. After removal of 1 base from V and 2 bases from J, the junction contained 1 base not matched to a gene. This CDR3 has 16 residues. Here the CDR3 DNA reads TGTGCCAGCAGCTTAGGGGACAGGGGAAACACCGGGGAGCTGTTTTTT. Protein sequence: CASSLGDRGNTGELFF.

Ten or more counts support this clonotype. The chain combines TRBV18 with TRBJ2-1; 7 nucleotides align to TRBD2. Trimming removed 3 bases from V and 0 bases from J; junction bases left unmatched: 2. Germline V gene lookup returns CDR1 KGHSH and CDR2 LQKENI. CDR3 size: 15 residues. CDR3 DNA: TGTGCCAGCTCACCTGGACTAGTCTCCTACAATGAGCAGTTCTTC. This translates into CASSPGLVSYNEQFF.

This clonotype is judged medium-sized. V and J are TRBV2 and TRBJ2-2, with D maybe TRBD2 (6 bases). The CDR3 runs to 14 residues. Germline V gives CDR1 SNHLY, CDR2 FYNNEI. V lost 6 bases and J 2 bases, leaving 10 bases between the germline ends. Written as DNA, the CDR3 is TGTGCCAGCAGGGCGGGGAGTAACACCGGGGAGCTGTTTTTT. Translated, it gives CASRAGSNTGELFF. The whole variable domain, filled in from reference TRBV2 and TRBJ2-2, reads EPEVTQTPSHQVTQMGQEVILRCVPISNHLYFYWYRQILGQKVEFLVSFYNNEISEKSEIFDDQFSVERPDGSNFTLKIRSTKLEDSAMYFCASRAGSNTGELFFGEGSRLTVL.

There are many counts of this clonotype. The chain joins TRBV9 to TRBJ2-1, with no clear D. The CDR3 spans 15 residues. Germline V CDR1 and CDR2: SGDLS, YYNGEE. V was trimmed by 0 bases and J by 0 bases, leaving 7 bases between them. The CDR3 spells CASSVVGSSYNEQFF. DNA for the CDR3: TGTGCCAGCAGCGTAGTTGGAAGCTCCTACAATGAGCAGTTCTTC.

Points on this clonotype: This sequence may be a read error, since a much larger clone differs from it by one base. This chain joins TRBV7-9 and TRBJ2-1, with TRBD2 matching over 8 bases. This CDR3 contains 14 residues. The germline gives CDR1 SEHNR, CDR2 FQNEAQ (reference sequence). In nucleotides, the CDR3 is TGTGACAGCAGCAGAGGACTAGCCAACAATGAGCAGTTCTTC. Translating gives CDSSRGLANNEQFF.

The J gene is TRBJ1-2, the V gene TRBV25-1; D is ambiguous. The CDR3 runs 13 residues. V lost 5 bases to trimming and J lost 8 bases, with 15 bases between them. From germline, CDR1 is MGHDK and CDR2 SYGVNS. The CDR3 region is CASSRAGVYGYTF. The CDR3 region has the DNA TGTGCCAGCAGTAGAGCGGGCGTTTACGGCTACACCTTC.

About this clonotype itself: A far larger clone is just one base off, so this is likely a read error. CDR3 protein: CATQAGEFYQQYF. The CDR3, as DNA: TGTGCCACCCAGGCAGGGGAGTTCTACCAGCAGTACTTC. The gene calls are TRBV6-5 and TRBJ2-7; weak D call: TRBD1 (6 bases). The CDR3 is made up of 13 amino acids. CDR1 MNHEY and CDR2 SVGAGI come from the germline V gene.

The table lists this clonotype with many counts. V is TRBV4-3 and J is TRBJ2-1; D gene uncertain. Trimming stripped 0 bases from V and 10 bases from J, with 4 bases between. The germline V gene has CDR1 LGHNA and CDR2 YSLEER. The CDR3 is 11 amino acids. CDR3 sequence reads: CASSQDREQFF. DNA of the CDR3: TGCGCCAGCAGCCAAGATCGAGAGCAGTTCTTC.

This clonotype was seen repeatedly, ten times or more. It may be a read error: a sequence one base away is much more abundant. The CDR3 loop reads CASSVWDNTGEPFF. The CDR3 coding sequence is TGTGCCAGCAGCGTATGGGATAACACCGGGGAGCCGTTTTTT. This rearrangement joins TRBV9 to TRBJ2-2; tentative D call: TRBD2 (5 bases). The CDR3 totals 14 residues. Germline V gene lookup returns CDR1 SGDLS and CDR2 YYNGEE.

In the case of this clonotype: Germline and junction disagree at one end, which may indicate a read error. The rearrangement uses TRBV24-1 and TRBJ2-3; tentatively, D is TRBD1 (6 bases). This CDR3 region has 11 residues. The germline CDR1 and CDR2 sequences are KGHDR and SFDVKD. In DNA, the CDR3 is TGTTCCACCATAGTGGGACACCAGCAGTATTTT. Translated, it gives CSTIVGHQQYF.

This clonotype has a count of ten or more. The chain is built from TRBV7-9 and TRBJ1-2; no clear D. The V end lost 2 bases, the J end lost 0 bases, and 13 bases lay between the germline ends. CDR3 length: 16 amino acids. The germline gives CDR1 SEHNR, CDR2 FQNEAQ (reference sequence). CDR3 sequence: CASSLMGYPANYGYTF. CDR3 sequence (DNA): TGTGCCAGCAGCTTAATGGGCTACCCAGCTAACTATGGCTACACCTTC.

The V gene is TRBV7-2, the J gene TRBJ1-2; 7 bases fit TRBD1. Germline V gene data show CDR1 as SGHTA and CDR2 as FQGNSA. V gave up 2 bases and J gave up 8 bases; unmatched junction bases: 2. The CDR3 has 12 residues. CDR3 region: CASSLRGQGYTF. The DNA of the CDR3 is TGTGCCAGCAGCTTAAGGGGGCAAGGCTACACCTTC. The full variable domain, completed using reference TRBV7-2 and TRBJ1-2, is GAGVSQSPSNKVTEKGKDVELRCDPISGHTALYWYRQSLGQGLEFLIYFQGNSAPDKSGLPSDRFSAERTGGSVSTLTIQRTQQEDSAVYLCASSLRGQGYTFGSGTRLTVV.

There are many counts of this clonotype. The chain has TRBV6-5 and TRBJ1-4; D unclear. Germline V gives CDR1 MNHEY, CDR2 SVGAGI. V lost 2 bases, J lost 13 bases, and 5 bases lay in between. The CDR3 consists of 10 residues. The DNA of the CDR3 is TGTGCCAGCAGTTACGTGAGACTGTTTTTT. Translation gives CASSYVRLFF.

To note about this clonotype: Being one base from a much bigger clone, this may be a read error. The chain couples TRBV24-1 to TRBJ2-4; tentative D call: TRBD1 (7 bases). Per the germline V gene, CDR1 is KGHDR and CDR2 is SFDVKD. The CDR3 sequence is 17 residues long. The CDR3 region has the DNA TGTGCCACCAGTGAAACACCTTTTCAGGGGGGCAAAAAAATTCAGTACTTC. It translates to CATSETPFQGGKKIQYF.

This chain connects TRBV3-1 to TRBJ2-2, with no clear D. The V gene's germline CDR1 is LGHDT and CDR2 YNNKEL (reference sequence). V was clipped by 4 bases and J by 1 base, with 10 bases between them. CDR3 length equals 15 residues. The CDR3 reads CASSPNPGNTGELFF. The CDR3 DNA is TGTGCCAGCAGCCCGAACCCAGGGAACACCGGGGAGCTGTTTTTT.

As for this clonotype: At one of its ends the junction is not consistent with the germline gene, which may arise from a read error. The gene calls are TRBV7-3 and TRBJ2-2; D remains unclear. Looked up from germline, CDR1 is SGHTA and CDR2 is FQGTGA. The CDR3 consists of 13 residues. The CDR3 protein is CSSILGYTGELFF. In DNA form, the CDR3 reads TGTTCCAGCATCTTAGGTTACACCGGGGAGCTGTTTTTT.

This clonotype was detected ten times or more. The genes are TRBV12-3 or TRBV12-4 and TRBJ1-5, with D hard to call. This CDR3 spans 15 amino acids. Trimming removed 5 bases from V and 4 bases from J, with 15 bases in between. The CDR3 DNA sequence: TGTGCCAGCAGTGTCAGTTGGACCTCGAATCAGCCCCAGCATTTT. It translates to CASSVSWTSNQPQHF.

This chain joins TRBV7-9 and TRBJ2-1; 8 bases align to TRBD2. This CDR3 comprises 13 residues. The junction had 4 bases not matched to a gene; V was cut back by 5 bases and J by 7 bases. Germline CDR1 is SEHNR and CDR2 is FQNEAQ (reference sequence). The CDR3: CASSTGGGNEQFF. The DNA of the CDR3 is TGTGCCAGCAGCACCGGGGGGGGGAATGAGCAGTTCTTC.

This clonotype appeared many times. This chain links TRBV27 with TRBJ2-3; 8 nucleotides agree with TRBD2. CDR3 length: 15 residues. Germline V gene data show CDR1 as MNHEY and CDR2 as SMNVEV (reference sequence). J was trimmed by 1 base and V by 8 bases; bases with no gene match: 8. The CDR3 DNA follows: TGTGCCAGCTGCCCGGGGGGGGCCGGCACAGATACGCAGTATTTT. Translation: CASCPGGAGTDTQYF.

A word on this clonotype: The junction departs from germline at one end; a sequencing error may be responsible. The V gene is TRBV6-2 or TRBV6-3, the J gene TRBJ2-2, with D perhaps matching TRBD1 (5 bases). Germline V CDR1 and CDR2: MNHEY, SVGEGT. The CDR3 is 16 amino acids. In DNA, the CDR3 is TGTGCCAGCAGTTACTCCCAGGGCGCGAACACCGTGGAGCTGTTTTTT. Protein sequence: CASSYSQGANTVELFF.

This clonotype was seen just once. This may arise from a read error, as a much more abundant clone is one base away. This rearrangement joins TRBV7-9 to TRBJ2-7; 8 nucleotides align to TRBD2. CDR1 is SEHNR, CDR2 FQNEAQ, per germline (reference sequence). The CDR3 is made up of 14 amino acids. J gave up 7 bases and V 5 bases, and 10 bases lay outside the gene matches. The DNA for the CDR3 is TGTGCCAGCAGCAGAGGACTAGCCAACAATGAGCAGTACTTC. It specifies CASSRGLANNEQYF.

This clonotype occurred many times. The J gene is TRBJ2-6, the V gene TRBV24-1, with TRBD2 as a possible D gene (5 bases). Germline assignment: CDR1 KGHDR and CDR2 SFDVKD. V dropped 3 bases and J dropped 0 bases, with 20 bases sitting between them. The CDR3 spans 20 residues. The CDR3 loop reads CATSDRSGRAGSSGANVLTF. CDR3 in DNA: TGTGCCACCAGTGATCGTTCAGGACGGGCGGGTAGCTCTGGGGCCAACGTCCTGACTTTC.

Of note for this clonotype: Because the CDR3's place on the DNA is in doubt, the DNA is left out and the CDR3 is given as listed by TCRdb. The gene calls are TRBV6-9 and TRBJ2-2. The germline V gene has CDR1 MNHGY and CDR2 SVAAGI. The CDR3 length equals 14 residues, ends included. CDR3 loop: CASSYWSGPGSCFF.

CDR3 DNA sequence: TGTGCCAGCACCCACCTTACACTCGTCAACTCTGTCTACACCTTC. Protein product: CASTHLTLVNSVYTF. The rearrangement links TRBV6-1 to TRBJ1-2; D remains ambiguous. The CDR3 is made up of 15 amino acids. Germline assignment: CDR1 MNHNS and CDR2 SASEGT. Trimming took 7 bases from V and 10 from J, leaving 25 bases between them.

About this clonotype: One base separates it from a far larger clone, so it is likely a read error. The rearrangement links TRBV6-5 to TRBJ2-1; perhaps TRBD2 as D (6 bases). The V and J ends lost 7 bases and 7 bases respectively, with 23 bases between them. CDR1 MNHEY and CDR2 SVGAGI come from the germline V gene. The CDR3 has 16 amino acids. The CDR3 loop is CASITPGVGRFNEQFF. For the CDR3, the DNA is TGTGCCAGCATTACCCCGGGAGTGGGCAGATTTAATGAGCAGTTCTTC.

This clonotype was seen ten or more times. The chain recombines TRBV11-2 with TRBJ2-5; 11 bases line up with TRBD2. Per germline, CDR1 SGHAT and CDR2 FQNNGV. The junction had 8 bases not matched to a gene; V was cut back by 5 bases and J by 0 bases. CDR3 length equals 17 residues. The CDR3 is CASSRRRGLADQETQYF. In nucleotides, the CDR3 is TGTGCCAGCAGCCGAAGACGGGGACTAGCGGACCAAGAGACCCAGTACTTC.

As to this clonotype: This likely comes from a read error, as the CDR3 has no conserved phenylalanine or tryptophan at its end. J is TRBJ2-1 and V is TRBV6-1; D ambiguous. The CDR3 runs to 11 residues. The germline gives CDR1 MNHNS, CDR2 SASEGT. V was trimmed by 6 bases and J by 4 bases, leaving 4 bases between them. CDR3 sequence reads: CASSIYNEQFL. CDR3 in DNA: TGTGCCAGCAGCATATACAATGAGCAGTTCTTA.

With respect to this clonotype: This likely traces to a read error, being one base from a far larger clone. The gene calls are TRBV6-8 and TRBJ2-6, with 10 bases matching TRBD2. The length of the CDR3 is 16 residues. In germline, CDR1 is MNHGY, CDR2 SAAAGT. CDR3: CSSIGLAGVGANVLTF. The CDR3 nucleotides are TGTTCCAGCATCGGGCTAGCGGGGGTCGGGGCCAACGTCCTGACTTTC.

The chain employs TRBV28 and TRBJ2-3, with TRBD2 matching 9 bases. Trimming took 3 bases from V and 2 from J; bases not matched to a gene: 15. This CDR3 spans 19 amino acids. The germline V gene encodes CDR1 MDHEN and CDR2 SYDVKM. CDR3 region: CASSFRVLAGFLITDTQYF. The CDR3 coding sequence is TGTGCCAGCAGTTTCAGGGTTCTAGCGGGATTCCTCATCACAGATACGCAGTATTTT.

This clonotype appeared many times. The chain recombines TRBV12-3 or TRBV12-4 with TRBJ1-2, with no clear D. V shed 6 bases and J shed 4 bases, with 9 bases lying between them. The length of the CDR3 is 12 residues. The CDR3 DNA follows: TGTGCCAGCAGCTACAGTTCCTATGGCTACACCTTC. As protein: CASSYSSYGYTF.